The clone carrying this T cell receptor (beta chain) was recorded only once. With 8 bases removed from V and 2 bases from J, the gap between germline ends came to 4 bases. This CDR3 has 11 amino acids. The V gene's germline CDR1 is WSHSY and CDR2 SAAADI. This sample is drawn from a study of blood T cell repertoires in COVID-19. Study context: Sources were T cells, B-cell-depleted T cells, or PBMCs; the material itself was cDNA or gDNA.

Original processing methods: Amplification of reference gene primers provided the estimated nucleated cell counts. Produced via immunoSEQ multiplex PCR; TCRdb's table is partial and in-frame only. V and J calls and clone size are those listed in that table; D and trimming were worked out from the DNA. Of under 50,000 clones listed, roughly 90% are singletons. This receptor was identified in a human donor in a cohort sampled during active COVID-19. V gene TRBV10-2 combines with J gene TRBJ2-1, with D uncertain. Sequencing used peripheral blood. DNA of the CDR3: TGCGCCAGCTCTCCCTACAATGAGCAGTTCTTC. Translating gives CASSPYNEQFF.